The 3 T cell receptor beta chains listed next were all sequenced from one sample in a study of Ad26.COV2.S vaccination and SARS-CoV-2 variants. Sequencing was performed with immunoSEQ multiplex PCR; in TCRdb, only in-frame clones are kept and a portion is missing. This table holds 300,000 to 500,000 clones, 80% to 90% found once. The treatment denotes: some 20 received Ad26.COV2.S at low or high dose, single or two shots; several received placebo; per-sample allocation not given. Specimen acquisition occurred on day 63 following the initial vaccine or placebo injection. Material: peripheral blood, obtained in a trial of Ad26.COV2.S vaccine versus placebo. These receptors all stem from a person aged 18-60 years who received the Ad26.COV2.S COVID-19 vaccine or a placebo.

This chain uses TRBV19 with TRBJ2-3; 14 nucleotides line up with TRBD2. The germline V gene encodes CDR1 LNHDA and CDR2 SQIVND (reference sequence). The trim removed 8 bases at V and 0 bases at J, leaving 16 bases unmatched. The CDR3 spans 20 residues. The CDR3 protein is CASVPSPWTSGGTSTDTQYF. CDR3 DNA sequence: TGTGCCAGTGTTCCCTCCCCTTGGACTAGCGGGGGGACTAGCACAGATACGCAGTATTTT.

This chain uses TRBV4-1 with TRBJ2-5; TRBD1 or TRBD2 may be the D gene (5 bases each). This CDR3 is 16 amino acids long. Germline CDR1 and CDR2: MGHRA and YSYEKL. Trimming shortened V by 2 bases and J by 5 bases, and 18 bases separated the two germline ends. CDR3 DNA: TGCGCCAGCAGCCAACTAGTCGGGACCTCTGGGGAGACCCAGTACTTC. Its translation: CASSQLVGTSGETQYF.

The J gene is TRBJ1-2, the V gene TRBV5-6; possibly TRBD1 for D (6 bases). CDR1 SGHDT and CDR2 YYEEEE come from the germline V gene. The CDR3 spans 12 residues. Between the trimmed V and J ends, which lost 4 bases and 8 bases, there was a span of 12 bases. The CDR3 DNA follows: TGTGCCAGCAGCCCGGGCAGGGGCGGCTACACCTTC. As protein: CASSPGRGGYTF.